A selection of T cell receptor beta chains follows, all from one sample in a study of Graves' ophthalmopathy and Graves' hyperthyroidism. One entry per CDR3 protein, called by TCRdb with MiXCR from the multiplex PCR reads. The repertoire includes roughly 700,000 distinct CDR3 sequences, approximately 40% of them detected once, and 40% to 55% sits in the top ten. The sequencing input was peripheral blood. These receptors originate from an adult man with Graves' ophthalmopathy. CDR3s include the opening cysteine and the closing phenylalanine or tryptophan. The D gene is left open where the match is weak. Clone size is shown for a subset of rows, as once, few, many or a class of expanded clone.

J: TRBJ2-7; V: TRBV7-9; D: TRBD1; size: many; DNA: TGTGCCAGCAGCTTAGCAGGACAGGGGCGGTACGAGCAGTACTTC; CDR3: CASSLAGQGRYEQYF
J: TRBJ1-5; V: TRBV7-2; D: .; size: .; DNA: TGTGCCAGCAGCCCTATTACAGGGAACAATCAGCCCCAGCATTTT; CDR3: CASSPITGNNQPQHF
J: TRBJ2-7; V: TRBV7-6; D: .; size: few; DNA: TGTGCCAGCAGCTTGGATAGTGCGTCCACTCGCTACGAGCAGTACTTC; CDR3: CASSLDSASTRYEQYF
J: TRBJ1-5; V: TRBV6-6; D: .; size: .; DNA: TGTGCCAGCAGTTACTGGCAGGATAGCAATCAGCCCCAGCATTTT; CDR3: CASSYWQDSNQPQHF
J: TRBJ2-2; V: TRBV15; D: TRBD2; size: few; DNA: TGTGCCACCAGCAGAGATTATGCGACGGGAGGAACCGGGGAGCTGTTTTTT; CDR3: CATSRDYATGGTGELFF
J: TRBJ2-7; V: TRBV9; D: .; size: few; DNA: TGTGCCAGCAGCCCCCGACCCCCAGTTTACGAGCAGTACTTC; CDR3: CASSPRPPVYEQYF
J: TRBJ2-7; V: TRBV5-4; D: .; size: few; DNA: TGTGCCAGCAGCTTGTTCTTGGGGGGGCCTTTCGACGAGCAGTACTTC; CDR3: CASSLFLGGPFDEQYF
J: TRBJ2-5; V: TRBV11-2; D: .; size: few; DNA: TGTGCCAGCAGCTTAGAGATTCCGGAGCAAGAGACCCAGTACTTC; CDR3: CASSLEIPEQETQYF
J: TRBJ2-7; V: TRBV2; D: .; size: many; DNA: TGTGCCAGCAGTGATCAGGTCCACTACGAGCAGTACTTC; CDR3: CASSDQVHYEQYF
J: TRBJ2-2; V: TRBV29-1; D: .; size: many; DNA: TGCAGCGTTGAGTCCAGGGGATCGAACACCGGGGAGCTGTTTTTT; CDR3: CSVESRGSNTGELFF
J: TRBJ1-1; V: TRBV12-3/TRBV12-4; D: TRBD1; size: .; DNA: TGTGCCAGCAGCACGGGACAGGGGGTGAACACTGAAGCTTTCTTT; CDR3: CASSTGQGVNTEAFF
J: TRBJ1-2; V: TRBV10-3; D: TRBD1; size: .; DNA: TGTGCCACCTCACAGGGGCGGCAAGAGACAAACTATGGCTACACCTTC; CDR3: CATSQGRQETNYGYTF
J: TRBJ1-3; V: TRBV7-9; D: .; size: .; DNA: TGTGCCAGCAGCTTAGCTACAGGGAGCTCTGGAAACACCATATATTTT; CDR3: CASSLATGSSGNTIYF
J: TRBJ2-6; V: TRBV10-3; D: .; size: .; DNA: TGTGCCATCAGTGATGGAACAGCGAACACCGGGGCCAACGTCCTGACTTTC; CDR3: CAISDGTANTGANVLTF
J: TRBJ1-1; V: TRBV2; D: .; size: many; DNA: TGTGCCAGCAGCCTACTGCACACTGAAGCTTTCTTT; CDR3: CASSLLHTEAFF
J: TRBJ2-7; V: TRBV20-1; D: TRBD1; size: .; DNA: TGCAGTGCTAGGACGGACAGGGGATGGTACGAGCAGTACTTC; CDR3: CSARTDRGWYEQYF
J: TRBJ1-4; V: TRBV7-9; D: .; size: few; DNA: TGTGCCAGCAGCTTAGCGCGACAGGCCATCGTAGGTGAAAAACTGTTTTTT; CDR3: CASSLARQAIVGEKLFF
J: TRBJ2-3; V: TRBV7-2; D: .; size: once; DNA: TGTGCCAGCAGCTTGAACGGTCGGGGCACAGATACGCAGTATTTT; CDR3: CASSLNGRGTDTQYF
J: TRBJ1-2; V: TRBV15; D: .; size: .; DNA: TGTGCCACCAGCAGTGACAGCGTCTATGGCTACACCTTC; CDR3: CATSSDSVYGYTF
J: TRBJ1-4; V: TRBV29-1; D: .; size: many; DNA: TGCAGCGTACGACGGACAGCGACTAATGAAAAACTGTTTTTT; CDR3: CSVRRTATNEKLFF
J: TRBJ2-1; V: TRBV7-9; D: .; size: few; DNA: TGTGCCAGCAGCTTCTACAATGAGCAGTTCTTC; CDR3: CASSFYNEQFF
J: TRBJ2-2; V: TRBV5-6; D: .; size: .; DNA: TGTGCCAGCAGCTTGTATACCCGGGATTTTATGGCCGGGGAGCTGTTTTTT; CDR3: CASSLYTRDFMAGELFF
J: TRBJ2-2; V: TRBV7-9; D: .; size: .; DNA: TGTGCCAGCAGCCAGAAAGGACAGAGCACCGGGGAGCTGTTTTTT; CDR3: CASSQKGQSTGELFF
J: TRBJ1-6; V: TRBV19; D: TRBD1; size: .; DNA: TGTGCCAGTAGTAAAGGACAGGGGATTGATAATTCACCCCTCCACTTT; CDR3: CASSKGQGIDNSPLHF
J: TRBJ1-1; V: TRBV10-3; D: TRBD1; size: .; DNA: TGTGCCAGCAGTTACTCTCGGACAGGGTTCATGGACACTGAAGCTTTCTTT; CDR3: CASSYSRTGFMDTEAFF
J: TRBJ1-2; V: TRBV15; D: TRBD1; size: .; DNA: TGTGCCACCAGCAGAGGGACAGGGGAGGATGGCTACACCTTC; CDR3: CATSRGTGEDGYTF
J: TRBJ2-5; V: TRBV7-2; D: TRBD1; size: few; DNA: TGTGCCAGCAGACTCGACAGGGCAGAGACCCAGTACTTC; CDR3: CASRLDRAETQYF
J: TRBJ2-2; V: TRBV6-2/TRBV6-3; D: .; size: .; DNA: TGTGCCAGCAGTTACACCCGGGACATTAACACCGGGGAGCTGTTTTTT; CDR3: CASSYTRDINTGELFF
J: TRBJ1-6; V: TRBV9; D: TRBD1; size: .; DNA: TGTGCCAGCAGCCCCGGACAGGGAGGCCATCAGCCCCTCCACTTT; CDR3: CASSPGQGGHQPLHF
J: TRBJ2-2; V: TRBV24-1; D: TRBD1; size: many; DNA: TGTGCCACCAGTGATGGGACAGGGCCCACCGGGGAGCTGTTTTTT; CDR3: CATSDGTGPTGELFF
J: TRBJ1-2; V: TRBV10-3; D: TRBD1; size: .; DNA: TGTGCCATCAGTCACACAGGGGATAGCGGCTACACCTTC; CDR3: CAISHTGDSGYTF
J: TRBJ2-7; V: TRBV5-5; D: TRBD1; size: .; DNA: TGTGCCAGCAGCTTGGGACCAGGGACAGGGGGAAGGGCTACCGAGTACTTC; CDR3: CASSLGPGTGGRATEYF
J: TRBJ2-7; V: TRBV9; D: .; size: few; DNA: TGTGCCAGCAGCCCCGAGCCGAGCTCCTACGAGCAGTACTTC; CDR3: CASSPEPSSYEQYF
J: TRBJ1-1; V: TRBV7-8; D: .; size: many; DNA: TGTGCCAGCAGACTGGAGGCTAGCATGAACACTGAAGCTTTCTTT; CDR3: CASRLEASMNTEAFF